The 4 T cell receptor beta chains listed next were all sequenced from one sample in a study of T cells in Graves' hyperthyroidism and ophthalmopathy (dated by TCRdb to 2018 to 2020). The library was obtained by multiplex PCR. Sequencing used an Illumina HiSeq 2000. The TCR beta CDR3 regions were amplified from the RNA transcripts. A first-round RT-PCR of the TCR CDR3 used the HTBI primer set with the Qiagen OneStep RT-PCR kit. TCRdb ran its own pipeline on the public reads, namely fastp trimming at Q25 and MiXCR clone calling, and kept in-frame beta chains. Entries that share a CDR3 protein sequence are merged under the most common genes and DNA. This sample holds about 420,000 distinct CDR3 sequences; roughly an eighth were observed only once. The ten largest clones take up approximately 5.3% of the sample. Specimen: blood. The origin of the receptors is a woman in her late teens or twenties with Graves' hyperthyroidism.

The chain recombines TRBV29-1 with TRBJ1-1, with 9 nucleotides matching TRBD1. The germline gives CDR1 SQVTM, CDR2 ANQGSEA. V was clipped by 6 bases and J by 6 bases; unmatched bases: 14. The CDR3 length is 15 residues. CDR3 sequence: CSVDGRTGASPEAFF. The CDR3 bases are TGCAGCGTGGATGGCCGGACAGGGGCGTCGCCTGAAGCTTTCTTT.

The rearrangement uses TRBV5-6 and TRBJ1-1, with D possibly being TRBD1 (5 bases). The CDR3 covers 14 residues. V lost 4 bases to trimming and J lost 0 bases, with 10 bases between them. CDR1 and CDR2 (germline): SGHDT, YYEEEE. The CDR3 is CASSQDTMNTEAFF. The CDR3 DNA is TGTGCCAGCAGCCAGGACACGATGAACACTGAAGCTTTCTTT.

A few counts support this clonotype. The rearrangement joins TRBV5-1 to TRBJ1-3, with no clear D. Germline lookup yields CDR1 SGHRS and CDR2 YFSETQ. V lost 0 bases and J 0 bases, leaving 10 bases between the germline ends. This CDR3 is built from 16 residues. This CDR3 is CASSLAPRDSGNTIYF. The CDR3 coding sequence is TGCGCCAGCAGCTTGGCCCCCCGAGACTCTGGAAACACCATATATTTT.

This clonotype was seen repeatedly, ten times or more. The J gene is TRBJ2-1, the V gene TRBV12-3 or TRBV12-4, with D maybe TRBD1 (5 bases). The ends were cut back, 6 bases at V and 0 bases at J, with 24 bases in the middle. This CDR3 has 19 residues. The CDR3 coding sequence is TGTGCCAGCAGGCAGGGTCCCTCTCCCGGGCAAAGCTCCTACAATGAGCAGTTCTTC. This gives the protein CASRQGPSPGQSSYNEQFF.